A selection of T cell receptor beta chains follows, all from one sample in a study of regulatory T cells in long-lasting Graves disease. TCRdb analysed the multiplex PCR reads with MiXCR anew, one entry per CDR3 protein. In the table there are about 400,000 distinct CDR3 sequences, about 14% of which are singletons. Sequencing used peripheral blood mononuclear cells (PBMCs), obtained at new diagnosis, from a patient treated with antithyroid drugs. These TCRs come from a female donor with Graves disease. Each CDR3 is given with its conserved first and last residue. The order of the fields is J gene, D gene, V gene, CDR3 protein. A D gene is named only where the DNA matches it firmly.

TRBJ2-1 . TRBV7-2 CASSLDWGGDYNEQFF
TRBJ1-2 TRBD1 TRBV27 CASIGQGNYGYTF
TRBJ1-1 . TRBV18 CASSPAAAYAFF
TRBJ2-1 . TRBV15 CATSRERAKYNEQFF
TRBJ1-2 . TRBV6-1 CAVAGHGYTF
TRBJ2-2 . TRBV20-1 CSATSGQYTGELFF
TRBJ1-2 TRBD1 TRBV7-9 CASSALDRGFSYTF
TRBJ1-1 . TRBV2 CASSQRVEAFF
TRBJ2-7 . TRBV29-1 CSVDAAREQYF
TRBJ2-1 . TRBV7-8 CATVGPAGAYNEQFF
TRBJ2-3 . TRBV24-1 CATSDRDGGDTQYF
TRBJ2-1 . TRBV4-2 CASSQGGLDEQFF
TRBJ2-2 TRBD1 TRBV24-1 CATSDPTGVDTGELFF
TRBJ1-5 . TRBV6-1 CASREGGQPQHF
TRBJ2-1 TRBD2 TRBV30 CAWSHPGREDNEQFF
TRBJ1-2 . TRBV20-1 CSARDKRLSDYTF
TRBJ1-3 TRBD1 TRBV12-3/TRBV12-4 CASSTGQGSQDKGNTIYF
TRBJ1-2 . TRBV27 CASSLGRGFLHYGYTF
TRBJ2-7 . TRBV7-2 CASSLANRKYEQYF
TRBJ1-2 . TRBV7-2 CASTQDLGDYGYTF
TRBJ2-3 TRBD1 TRBV12-5 CASGFMVGDSFTDTQYF
TRBJ2-2 TRBD1 TRBV7-3 CASSLTQGATGELFF
TRBJ1-5 TRBD1 TRBV28 CASRPTGEHQPQHF
TRBJ2-7 . TRBV12-3/TRBV12-4 CASSFNRDYRVYEQYF
TRBJ2-5 . TRBV5-1 CASSLVKVETQYF
TRBJ1-1 . TRBV6-1 CASSEKGGAGTEAFF
TRBJ2-7 . TRBV5-6 CASSIGGLSGTYEQYF